This T cell receptor beta chain is from a study of blood T cell repertoires in COVID-19. Study-wide context: Material from acute and convalescent COVID-19 was sourced from the United States, Italy and Spain. Sources were T cells, B-cell-depleted T cells, or PBMCs; the material itself was cDNA or gDNA.

Germline lookup yields CDR1 SGHTA and CDR2 FQGNSA. The CDR3 consists of 17 residues. Trimming removed 4 bases from V and 2 bases from J, with 20 bases in between. In its sample, this clone was seen a few times. In the authors' methods: The authors estimated nucleated cell counts from reference gene primer amplification. Generated by immunoSEQ multiplex PCR, the TCRdb table keeps only in-frame clones and is missing some. The DNA was the basis for D and trimming; V, J and clone size are from that table. The table shows approximately 150,000 clones, with approximately 95% occurring only once. This receptor was obtained from a woman aged 60-75 years with COVID-19, enrolled during active disease. The V call is TRBV7-2, the J call TRBJ1-2, with D perhaps matching TRBD1 (5 bases). What was sequenced was peripheral blood. The CDR3 spells CASSYILTGVRNYGYTF. In DNA form, the CDR3 reads TGTGCCAGCAGCTACATTCTTACAGGAGTTCGGAACTATGGCTACACCTTC. The full variable domain, completed using reference TRBV7-2 and TRBJ1-2, is GAGVSQSPSNKVTEKGKDVELRCDPISGHTALYWYRQSLGQGLEFLIYFQGNSAPDKSGLPSDRFSAERTGGSVSTLTIQRTQQEDSAVYLCASSYILTGVRNYGYTFGSGTRLTVV.